The clone carrying this T cell receptor beta chain occurred once. Its target is not known. Sequencing used immunoSEQ multiplex PCR; TCRdb keeps in-frame clones, though not all of them. The sample yields about 65,000 clones, around three quarters seen once. Germline lookup yields CDR1 KGHSH and CDR2 LQKENI. The CDR3 runs to 16 residues. Trimming cost V 2 bases and J 5 bases; bases outside gene matches: 7. The data derive from a study of radiation and T cells in renal cell carcinoma. Study-wide points: Pretreatment tumor biopsies were lacking, so baseline clonotypes are unknown. In blood, top tumor clones expanded by 2 weeks, shrinking by 4.

Time point in this sample: blood 2 weeks post-SBRT. Documented treatment: 15 Gy SBRT to primary tumor, nephrectomy 4 weeks later. Radiation-treated patients gave blood at baseline, week 2 and week 4. The rearrangement links TRBV18 to TRBJ2-2; 8 bases match TRBD1. Specimen: blood, collected from a patient whose treatment included radiotherapy and nephrectomy. The TCR sequence derives from a man in his sixties with renal cell carcinoma. The CDR3 sequence: CASSPNRGFGTGELFF. DNA of the CDR3: TGTGCCAGCTCACCAAACAGGGGGTTTGGAACCGGGGAGCTGTTTTTT. Looking up the rest from reference TRBV18 and TRBJ2-2 gives the full variable domain: NAGVMQNPRHLVRRRGQEARLRCSPMKGHSHVYWYRQLPEEGLKFMVYLQKENIIDESGMPKERFSAEFPKEGPSILRIQQVVRGDSAAYFCASSPNRGFGTGELFFGEGSRLTVL.